Shown below are 14 T cell receptor beta chains from a single sample sequenced in a study of T-cell reconstitution after alpha-beta-depleted transplantation in children. Construction of the TCRbeta library involved unique molecular identifiers. TCRdb recomputed calls from the PCR reads with MiXCR, one row per CDR3 protein. The sample lists around 700,000 distinct CDR3 sequences, less than 15% occurring once. The material sequenced was PBMCs, taken before TCRalphabeta/CD19-depleted stem cell transplant. The receptors originated from a girl aged 2 to 9 with congenital amegakaryocytic thrombocytopenia, due to receive a stem cell transplant.

The CDR3 reads CASSARSGELFF. The CDR3 bases are TGTGCCAGCAGCGCCCGCTCCGGGGAGCTGTTTTTT. This chain connects TRBV7-8 to TRBJ2-2; no reliable D call. The germline V and J ends were trimmed by 5 bases and 6 bases, with 7 bases remaining between them. The germline CDR1 and CDR2 sequences are SGHVS and FQNEAQ. The length of the CDR3 is 12 residues.

This clonotype occurred a few times. The CDR3 DNA sequence: TGTGCCAGCAGTTACGAAAGCGGGAGTTCATCTTCCGAGCAGTACTTC. This gives the protein CASSYESGSSSSEQYF. The rearrangement uses TRBV6-2 or TRBV6-3 and TRBJ2-7; 8 bases agree with TRBD2. Germline assignment: CDR1 MNHEY and CDR2 SVGEGT. This CDR3 is built from 16 residues. With V trimmed by 2 bases and J by 6 bases, 12 bases remained unmatched.

The V and J genes are TRBV11-2 and TRBJ2-5, with no clear D. The CDR3 runs to 15 residues. Between the trimmed V and J ends, which lost 1 base and 0 bases, there was a span of 9 bases. Germline values: CDR1 SGHAT, CDR2 FQNNGV. The CDR3 loop reads CASSLARWDQETQYF. In DNA form, the CDR3 reads TGTGCCAGCAGCTTAGCACGATGGGACCAAGAGACCCAGTACTTC.

The chain has TRBV14 and TRBJ1-4; D is perhaps TRBD1 (6 bases). Looked up from germline, CDR1 is SGHDN and CDR2 is FVKESK. The CDR3 is 15 amino acids. V dropped 4 bases and J dropped 5 bases, with 14 bases sitting between them. The CDR3 sequence is CASSRTQGLNEKLFF. DNA for the CDR3: TGTGCCAGCAGCCGGACTCAGGGGCTAAATGAAAAACTGTTTTTT.

At least ten counts were recorded for this clonotype. The chain has TRBV12-3 or TRBV12-4 and TRBJ2-7; tentatively, D is TRBD2 (6 bases). This CDR3 is built from 15 residues. V lost 7 bases and J lost 2, with 18 bases in between. Here the CDR3 DNA reads TGTGCCAGCACCCCTCCTTTAGCGGAGCCCTACGAGCAGTACTTC. Translation gives CASTPPLAEPYEQYF.

In its sample, this clonotype was seen many times. This sequence joins TRBV20-1 and TRBJ2-1, with 10 bases that match TRBD2. CDR1 is DFQATT, CDR2 SNEGSKA, per germline (reference sequence). There are 14 residues in the CDR3. V lost 1 base, J lost 9 bases, and 6 bases stayed unmatched. For the CDR3, the DNA is TGCAGTGCTAGAGCTCCTAGCGGGAGCGGTGAGCAGTTCTTC. It translates to CSARAPSGSGEQFF.

This clonotype was recorded many times. The rearrangement links TRBV15 to TRBJ2-7; D is perhaps TRBD1 (5 bases). The germline gives CDR1 LNHNV, CDR2 YYDKDF (reference sequence). The CDR3 runs 17 residues. Trimming removed 0 bases at V and 0 bases at J, with 15 bases between. CDR3 loop: CATSREFTDIASYEQYF. As DNA, the CDR3 is TGTGCCACCAGCAGAGAGTTCACGGACATTGCCTCCTACGAGCAGTACTTC. Drawing the rest from reference TRBV15 and TRBJ2-7, the complete variable domain is DAMVIQNPRYQVTQFGKPVTLSCSQTLNHNVMYWYQQKSSQAPKLLFHYYDKDFNNEADTPDNFQSRRPNTSFCFLDIRSPGLGDTAMYLCATSREFTDIASYEQYFGPGTRLTVT.

This clonotype showed up many times. The chain uses TRBV6-5 and TRBJ1-4; D uncertain. Germline CDR1 is MNHEY and CDR2 is SVGAGI. V lost 2 bases and J lost 5, with 6 bases in between. The CDR3 spans 13 residues. CDR3 DNA: TGTGCCAGCAGTTACGAATCAAATGAAAAACTGTTTTTT. Translation: CASSYESNEKLFF.

This clonotype was observed many times. DNA for the CDR3: TGTGCCAGCAGCTTAAGCGAGACAGATACGCAGTATTTT. This codes for CASSLSETDTQYF. The gene calls are TRBV7-9 and TRBJ2-3, with unresolved D. Trimming shortened V by 2 bases and J by 3 bases, and 6 bases separated the two germline ends. The germline V gene has CDR1 SEHNR and CDR2 FQNEAQ (reference sequence). The CDR3 sequence is 13 residues long. The full variable domain, in which reference TRBV7-9 and TRBJ2-3 provide the parts outside the CDR3, is DTGVSQNPRHKITKRGQNVTFRCDPISEHNRLYWYRQTLGQGPEFLTYFQNEAQLEKSRLLSDRFSAERPKGSFSTLEIQRTEQGDSAMYLCASSLSETDTQYFGPGTRLTVL.

At least ten counts were recorded for this clonotype. J is TRBJ2-1 and V is TRBV24-1; D ambiguous. The CDR3 totals 16 residues. CDR1 and CDR2 (germline): KGHDR, SFDVKD. Deletions cut 2 bases from V and 0 bases from J, with 10 bases between. The CDR3 sequence: CATSDSYSSSYNEQFF. CDR3 coding DNA: TGTGCCACCAGTGATTCCTATTCGAGCTCCTACAATGAGCAGTTCTTC.

At least ten counts were recorded for this clonotype. DNA for the CDR3: TGCAGCGGTTGGACATCCAGGGAGAGTGGCTACACCTTC. This gives the protein CSGWTSRESGYTF. The V and J genes are TRBV29-1 and TRBJ1-2, with D possibly being TRBD1 (5 bases). The V gene's germline CDR1 is SQVTM and CDR2 ANQGSEA. V was trimmed by 7 bases and J by 7 bases, leaving 19 bases between them. There are 13 residues in the CDR3.

The rearrangement uses TRBV5-1 and TRBJ1-4, with D tentatively TRBD1 (6 bases). V lost 1 base and J lost 6, with 19 bases in between. The length of the CDR3 is 17 residues. The germline V gene has CDR1 SGHRS and CDR2 YFSETQ. The CDR3 is CASSLTTVTGGYEKLFF. The CDR3 DNA sequence: TGCGCCAGCAGCTTGACCACAGTGACAGGAGGTTATGAAAAACTGTTTTTT. Complete variable domain (other parts from reference TRBV5-1 and TRBJ1-4): KAGVTQTPRYLIKTRGQQVTLSCSPISGHRSVSWYQQTPGQGLQFLFEYFSETQRNKGNFPGRFSGRQFSNSRSEMNVSTLELGDSALYLCASSLTTVTGGYEKLFFGSGTQLSVL.

This clonotype has a handful of counts. The chain joins TRBV20-1 to TRBJ2-7, with TRBD1 identical over 9 bases. This CDR3 has 15 residues. The germline gives CDR1 DFQATT, CDR2 SNEGSKA (reference sequence). J gave up 2 bases and V 0 bases, and 5 bases lay outside the gene matches. The CDR3 is CSARETGQGAYEQYF. The DNA for the CDR3 is TGCAGTGCTAGAGAAACGGGACAGGGCGCCTACGAGCAGTACTTC.

Many counts were recorded for this clonotype. This CDR3 reads CSARGQGTYEQYF. In DNA form, the CDR3 reads TGCAGTGCTAGAGGACAGGGAACCTACGAGCAGTACTTC. V is TRBV20-1 and J is TRBJ2-7, with 7 positions matching TRBD1. V shed 1 base, J shed 2 bases, and the junction held 2 bases outside the gene matches. The CDR3 consists of 13 residues. Germline V gene lookup returns CDR1 DFQATT and CDR2 SNEGSKA (reference sequence).